This is a list of T cell receptor beta chains from one sample in a study of kidney transplant recipient with SARS-CoV-2 infection. TCRdb analysed the reads with MiXCR anew, one entry per CDR3 protein. The sample lists about 240,000 distinct CDR3 sequences, roughly 26% occurring once. The specimen comprised a blood sample, sampled at baseline and on roughly day 120 from a kidney transplant recipient. The receptors here all came from a male patient aged 25-45 years who had COVID-19 and was a kidney transplant recipient. The graft donor may be the source of some T cells. The CDR3 runs from the conserved cysteine through the conserved F or W. Each record gives: V gene, clone size, D gene, J gene, CDR3 protein, CDR3 DNA. The D gene is left open where the match is weak. For some rows the clone size is stated as once, few or many, or as a class when expanded; others skip it.

TRBV11-2	many	NA	TRBJ1-4	CASSLVWANGGAKLFF	TGTGCCAGCAGCTTAGTGTGGGCCAATGGAGGGGCAAAACTGTTTTTT
TRBV7-9	many	NA	TRBJ1-2	CASSRRVYHGKTYGYTF	TGTGCCAGCAGCCGTAGAGTATACCATGGAAAGACCTATGGCTACACCTTC
TRBV7-8	many	NA	TRBJ1-6	CASSPHVGRLYNSPLHF	TGTGCCAGCAGCCCACACGTTGGACGGCTCTATAATTCACCCCTCCACTTT
TRBV28	many	NA	TRBJ2-7	CASSLLSGTYEQYF	TGTGCCAGCAGTTTACTCAGCGGCACCTACGAGCAGTACTTC
TRBV27	NA	TRBD2	TRBJ2-3	CASSPRTSGRTGDTQYF	TGTGCCAGCAGTCCCCGGACTAGCGGGAGGACTGGTGATACGCAGTATTTT
TRBV3-1	many	NA	TRBJ1-2	CASSPDYTLRKTYGYTF	TGTGCCAGCAGCCCGGATTACACCCTTCGAAAGACCTATGGCTACACCTTC
TRBV11-1	NA	NA	TRBJ1-2	CASSGSDKAGKAYGYTF	TGTGCCAGCAGCGGAAGCGATAAGGCTGGAAAGGCCTATGGCTACACCTTC
TRBV19	many	TRBD1	TRBJ2-7	CASSDGTGKSYEQYF	TGTGCCAGTAGCGACGGGACAGGCAAATCCTACGAGCAGTACTTC
TRBV1	many	NA	TRBJ1-1	CTSSQEEETGTSNTEAFF	TGCACCAGCAGCCAAGAGGAGGAGACAGGGACGTCTAACACTGAAGCTTTCTTT
TRBV4-1	NA	NA	TRBJ2-3	CASSQVLYQGDTQYF	TGCGCCAGCAGCCAAGTGCTATACCAGGGAGATACGCAGTATTTT
TRBV18	many	TRBD1	TRBJ2-3	CASSPPTGQAQYF	TGTGCCAGCTCACCACCGACAGGGCAGGCGCAGTATTTT
TRBV19	many	TRBD2	TRBJ2-3	CASSTSGSSDTQYF	TGTGCCAGTAGCACTAGCGGGAGCTCGGATACGCAGTATTTT
TRBV14	many	NA	TRBJ1-2	CASSQRGRGIYGYTF	TGTGCCAGCAGCCAAAGGGGGAGGGGAATCTATGGCTACACCTTC
TRBV12-3/TRBV12-4	NA	NA	TRBJ1-2	CASSQQISFRKTYGYTF	TGTGCCAGTAGTCAGCAAATCAGCTTCCGAAAGACCTATGGCTACACCTTC
TRBV7-6	many	TRBD1	TRBJ1-4	CASSPGQGAGKLFF	TGTGCCAGCAGCCCAGGACAGGGGGCGGGAAAACTGTTTTTT
TRBV10-3	many	NA	TRBJ1-2	CAISDGGDYGYTF	TGTGCCATCAGTGACGGGGGTGACTATGGCTACACCTTC
TRBV7-9	many	NA	TRBJ1-2	CASSSIIYHGKTYGYTF	TGTGCCAGCAGCAGCATCATATACCATGGAAAGACCTATGGCTACACCTTC
TRBV11-2	many	NA	TRBJ2-2	CASSPRHSGELFF	TGTGCCAGCAGTCCCCGACATTCCGGGGAGCTGTTTTTT
TRBV9	many	NA	TRBJ1-2	CASVHLYSRKTYGYTF	TGTGCCAGCGTCCATCTGTACTCAAGAAAGACCTATGGCTACACCTTC
TRBV5-8	few	NA	TRBJ2-2	CASSLGRLVTGELFF	TGTGCCAGCAGCTTGGGGCGACTAGTTACCGGGGAGCTGTTTTTT
TRBV24-1	many	TRBD2	TRBJ2-2	CATSTWTSGRTNTGELFF	TGTGCCACCAGTACCTGGACTAGCGGGAGAACGAACACCGGGGAGCTGTTTTTT
TRBV18	NA	NA	TRBJ1-3	CASSGGSSGNTIYF	TGTGCCAGCTCAGGCGGTAGCTCTGGAAACACCATATATTTT
TRBV15	many	TRBD1	TRBJ1-2	CATSTAGGAGGYTF	TGTGCCACCAGCACGGCAGGGGGCGCGGGTGGCTACACCTTC
TRBV7-2	many	NA	TRBJ2-7	CASSKGGPGVYEQYF	TGTGCCAGCAGCAAGGGTGGACCTGGGGTCTACGAGCAGTACTTC
TRBV5-3	NA	NA	TRBJ1-2	CARRKVVVGKTYGYTF	TGTGCCAGAAGGAAAGTAGTGGTGGGAAAGACCTATGGCTACACCTTC
TRBV24-1	NA	TRBD1	TRBJ2-1	CATSESGGNEQFF	TGTGCCACCAGTGAATCAGGGGGCAATGAGCAGTTCTTC
TRBV28	many	TRBD1	TRBJ1-2	CASSTNRGGYGYTF	TGTGCCAGCAGTACAAACAGGGGAGGCTATGGCTACACCTTC
TRBV7-9	many	NA	TRBJ2-2	CASSSGSRGLGTGELFF	TGTGCCAGCAGCTCCGGAAGCAGGGGCCTCGGCACCGGGGAGCTGTTTTTT
TRBV29-1	NA	NA	TRBJ2-5	CSVRDLETQYF	TGCAGCGTCCGGGACTTAGAGACCCAGTACTTC
TRBV7-2	many	NA	TRBJ1-2	CASSRTFRDGKTYGYTF	TGTGCCAGCAGCCGGACATTCAGAGACGGAAAGACCTATGGCTACACCTTC
TRBV6-1	many	NA	TRBJ1-5	CASSEAGSLSQHF	TGTGCCAGCAGTGAAGCAGGCTCACTGTCCCAGCATTTT
TRBV27	NA	NA	TRBJ2-3	CASGFTGTDTQYF	TGTGCCAGCGGTTTTACAGGGACGGATACGCAGTATTTT
TRBV2	many	TRBD1	TRBJ2-7	CASSDPGQGSYEQYF	TGTGCCAGCAGTGACCCGGGACAGGGGTCGTACGAGCAGTACTTC
TRBV7-7	many	NA	TRBJ1-2	CASSCLTKCRKTYGYTF	TGTGCCAGCAGCTGCTTGACTAAGTGCCGAAAGACCTATGGCTACACCTTC
TRBV5-1	few	NA	TRBJ2-3	CASSLVRLAGRTDTQYF	TGCGCCAGCAGCTTGGTAAGGTTGGCGGGGCGGACAGATACGCAGTATTTT
TRBV7-2	NA	NA	TRBJ2-1	CASSGAAYNEQFF	TGTGCCAGCAGCGGAGCAGCCTACAATGAGCAGTTCTTC
TRBV7-2	NA	TRBD2	TRBJ2-3	CASRLQVREGDTQYF	TGTGCCAGCAGACTTCAGGTGCGGGAGGGAGATACGCAGTATTTT
TRBV7-5	many	NA	TRBJ1-2	CISVPETKNEVGKTYGYTF	NA
TRBV20-1	few	TRBD2	TRBJ2-1	CSARGGETEQFF	TGCAGTGCTAGGGGAGGGGAGACTGAGCAGTTCTTC
TRBV6-6	many	NA	TRBJ1-2	CASSARLGGRKTYGYTF	TGTGCCAGCAGTGCCAGGCTAGGTGGGAGAAAGACCTATGGCTACACCTTC
TRBV5-4	many	NA	TRBJ1-2	CASRPLVPGKTYGYTF	TGTGCCAGCCGTCCGCTCGTACCAGGAAAGACCTATGGCTACACCTTC
TRBV19	many	NA	TRBJ1-2	CASDGGFYGYTF	TGTGCCAGTGACGGGGGCTTCTATGGCTACACCTTC
TRBV19	many	NA	TRBJ1-2	CASSEDRTNRKTYGYTF	TGTGCCAGTAGTGAAGACAGGACAAATCGAAAGACCTATGGCTACACCTTC
TRBV7-2	many	NA	TRBJ1-5	CASSLGVSTSNQPQHF	TGTGCCAGCAGCTTAGGGGTCAGTACAAGCAATCAGCCCCAGCATTTT
TRBV9	many	TRBD1	TRBJ1-6	CASSVGGTATSPLHF	TGTGCCAGCAGCGTCGGGGGGACAGCCACTTCACCCCTCCACTTT
TRBV7-2	many	NA	TRBJ1-1	CASSLGTEKSEAFF	TGTGCCAGCAGCTTAGGGACCGAGAAATCTGAAGCTTTCTTT
TRBV3-1	many	NA	TRBJ2-2	CASSPIYPISGLTGELFF	TGTGCCAGCAGCCCTATATATCCCATTTCAGGCTTGACCGGGGAGCTGTTTTTT
TRBV29-1	NA	TRBD2	TRBJ2-3	CSVLGRGVETDTQYF	TGCAGCGTCCTCGGGAGGGGGGTTGAGACAGATACGCAGTATTTT
TRBV28	many	TRBD1	TRBJ1-2	CASSPPDRGDYGYTF	TGTGCCAGCAGCCCTCCCGACAGGGGCGACTATGGCTACACCTTC
TRBV24-1	many	NA	TRBJ1-2	CATSIDSSTRKTYGYTF	TGTGCCACCAGTATAGACTCTAGTACCAGAAAGACCTATGGCTACACCTTC
TRBV5-5	NA	NA	TRBJ2-1	CASSQRLSPILNYNEQFF	TGTGCCAGCAGCCAAAGACTTTCTCCCATACTAAATTACAATGAGCAGTTCTTC
TRBV20-1	many	NA	TRBJ1-2	CSARDEGNGYGYTF	TGCAGTGCTAGAGATGAGGGGAACGGCTATGGCTACACCTTC
TRBV9	many	TRBD2	TRBJ2-7	CASSALASGTNYEQYF	TGTGCCAGCAGCGCCCTTGCGAGCGGGACGAACTACGAGCAGTACTTC
TRBV14	few	TRBD1	TRBJ2-1	CASSQADRALGNEQFF	TGTGCCAGCAGCCAAGCGGACAGGGCTCTCGGCAATGAGCAGTTCTTC
TRBV30	many	NA	TRBJ2-7	CARSDWDAYEQYF	TGTGCCCGGTCCGACTGGGACGCCTACGAGCAGTACTTC
TRBV5-1	NA	NA	TRBJ2-5	CASSFRQPQETQYF	TGCGCCAGCAGCTTTAGACAGCCGCAAGAGACCCAGTACTTC
TRBV20-1	few	TRBD2	TRBJ2-5	CSARRGLAGEETQYF	TGCAGTGCTAGGAGGGGACTAGCGGGGGAAGAGACCCAGTACTTC
TRBV5-4	many	NA	TRBJ1-3	CASSNVPPDTGNTIYF	TGTGCCAGCAGCAATGTCCCACCAGACACTGGAAACACCATATATTTT